A selection of T cell receptor beta chains follows, all from one sample in a study of T cell responses to AZD1222 COVID-19 vaccine. Only in-frame clones appear in the TCRdb table, and some are missing; sequencing was by immunoSEQ multiplex PCR. The sample lists over 110,000 clones, more than 90% seen once, with roughly 1.8% in the top ten. This material consisted of peripheral blood, taken on day 0 of AZD1222 vaccination. The source of these receptors is an adult in good health. CDR3s include the opening cysteine and the closing phenylalanine or tryptophan. Fields, in order: D gene, J gene, clone size, V gene, CDR3 DNA, CDR3 protein. A D gene is named only where the DNA matches it firmly. Clone size is not always given. Where it is, it says once, few, many or a class for expanded clones.

d_call: TRBD1
j_call: TRBJ1-1
clone_size: -
v_call: TRBV5-1
cdr3_nt: TGCGCCAGCAGCTCGACAGGGGGCGGGAACACTGAAGCTTTCTTT
cdr3_aa: CASSSTGGGNTEAFF

d_call: -
j_call: TRBJ2-1
clone_size: once
v_call: TRBV7-6
cdr3_nt: TGTGCCAGCAGCACATTAGCTAATGAGCAGTTCTTC
cdr3_aa: CASSTLANEQFF

d_call: -
j_call: TRBJ1-1
clone_size: -
v_call: TRBV9
cdr3_nt: TGTGCCAGCAGCACTTACTGGGTTGAGGAAAGGACTGAAGCTTTCTTT
cdr3_aa: CASSTYWVEERTEAFF

d_call: TRBD1
j_call: TRBJ1-1
clone_size: -
v_call: TRBV27
cdr3_nt: TGTGCCAGCAGCGTACAGGGGGGCTGGACTGAAGCTTTCTTT
cdr3_aa: CASSVQGGWTEAFF

d_call: TRBD2
j_call: TRBJ2-7
clone_size: few
v_call: TRBV5-1
cdr3_nt: TGCGCCAGCAGCGAGGGACTAGCGGACTCCTACGAGCAGTACTTC
cdr3_aa: CASSEGLADSYEQYF

d_call: TRBD1
j_call: TRBJ1-5
clone_size: -
v_call: TRBV28
cdr3_nt: TGTGCCAGCGCCTCAGTCGGGACAGAAATTCAGCCCCAGCATTTT
cdr3_aa: CASASVGTEIQPQHF

d_call: -
j_call: TRBJ2-2
clone_size: -
v_call: TRBV30
cdr3_nt: TGTGCCCTTCTAATGGAGACTCCAAACACCGGGGAGCTGTTTTTT
cdr3_aa: CALLMETPNTGELFF

d_call: TRBD1
j_call: TRBJ1-5
clone_size: -
v_call: TRBV30
cdr3_nt: TGTGCCTGGAGTGCAGGGGGTAATCAGCCCCAGCATTTT
cdr3_aa: CAWSAGGNQPQHF

d_call: -
j_call: TRBJ2-2
clone_size: -
v_call: TRBV7-3
cdr3_nt: TGTGCCAGCAGCCTGGACCGGGGTTCCACCGGGGAGCTGTTTTTT
cdr3_aa: CASSLDRGSTGELFF

d_call: -
j_call: TRBJ2-7
clone_size: -
v_call: TRBV24-1
cdr3_nt: TGTGCCACCAGTGATCCTCGGGGGCAGTACTTC
cdr3_aa: CATSDPRGQYF

d_call: -
j_call: TRBJ1-5
clone_size: -
v_call: TRBV15
cdr3_nt: TGTGCCACCAGCAGAGAGGGCAGCTCGTTGCCCCAGCATTTT
cdr3_aa: CATSREGSSLPQHF

d_call: TRBD1
j_call: TRBJ1-6
clone_size: -
v_call: TRBV27
cdr3_nt: TGTGCCAGCAGTCCTCGGACAGGGAACTGGAATTCACCCCTCCACTTT
cdr3_aa: CASSPRTGNWNSPLHF

d_call: -
j_call: TRBJ1-1
clone_size: -
v_call: TRBV6-5
cdr3_nt: TGTGCCAGCAGTTCCCTGGATCCTTTCACTGAAGCTTTCTTT
cdr3_aa: CASSSLDPFTEAFF

d_call: -
j_call: TRBJ1-1
clone_size: -
v_call: TRBV5-1
cdr3_nt: TGCGCCAGCGGTTGGGACTCTGGGGGCACTGAAGCTTTCTTT
cdr3_aa: CASGWDSGGTEAFF

d_call: -
j_call: TRBJ1-5
clone_size: -
v_call: TRBV7-3
cdr3_nt: TGTGCCAGCAGCCACGGCGGTAAATATAGCAATCAGCCCCAGCATTTT
cdr3_aa: CASSHGGKYSNQPQHF

d_call: TRBD2
j_call: TRBJ2-1
clone_size: -
v_call: TRBV6-1
cdr3_nt: TGTGCCAGCAGTGAACTAGCGGGTTCCTACAATGAGCAGTTCTTC
cdr3_aa: CASSELAGSYNEQFF

d_call: -
j_call: TRBJ1-2
clone_size: -
v_call: TRBV5-8
cdr3_nt: TGTGCCAGCAGCTTCAGGACGGCCAGCTATGGCTACACCTTC
cdr3_aa: CASSFRTASYGYTF

d_call: -
j_call: TRBJ2-7
clone_size: -
v_call: TRBV4-2
cdr3_nt: TGTGCCAGCAGCCCATCGAGCGGACCCACCTACGAGCAGTACTTC
cdr3_aa: CASSPSSGPTYEQYF

d_call: TRBD2
j_call: TRBJ2-7
clone_size: -
v_call: TRBV6-5
cdr3_nt: TGTGCCGGAGGCCTAGCGGGAGACTACGAGCAGTACTTC
cdr3_aa: CAGGLAGDYEQYF

d_call: -
j_call: TRBJ2-5
clone_size: -
v_call: TRBV5-1
cdr3_nt: TGCGCCAGCAGCTTGGGGGGGGCGGAGACCCAGTACTTC
cdr3_aa: CASSLGGAETQYF

d_call: TRBD2
j_call: TRBJ2-1
clone_size: -
v_call: TRBV5-4
cdr3_nt: TGTGCCAGCAGCACACTAGCGGGAGTTGGTGAGCAGTTCTTC
cdr3_aa: CASSTLAGVGEQFF

d_call: TRBD1
j_call: TRBJ1-2
clone_size: once
v_call: TRBV7-9
cdr3_nt: TGTGCCAGCAGCAACGACAGGGCTGGCTACACCTTC
cdr3_aa: CASSNDRAGYTF

d_call: TRBD1
j_call: TRBJ2-3
clone_size: -
v_call: TRBV7-3
cdr3_nt: TGTGCCAGCAGCCCAGGGGGTTTTCTCACAGATACGCAGTATTTT
cdr3_aa: CASSPGGFLTDTQYF

d_call: TRBD1
j_call: TRBJ1-5
clone_size: -
v_call: TRBV10-3
cdr3_nt: TGTGCCATCAGTGAGCTTTTCGGACAGGGTCAGCCCCAGCATTTT
cdr3_aa: CAISELFGQGQPQHF

d_call: -
j_call: TRBJ2-5
clone_size: once
v_call: TRBV5-1
cdr3_nt: TGCGCCAGCAGCGCCTGGGGCGCGGGGGAGACCCAGTACTTC
cdr3_aa: CASSAWGAGETQYF

d_call: TRBD2
j_call: TRBJ2-2
clone_size: -
v_call: TRBV4-1
cdr3_nt: TGCGCCAGCAGCCTTACATTGACTAGCGGGAGGAGCACCGGGGAGCTGTTTTTT
cdr3_aa: CASSLTLTSGRSTGELFF

d_call: -
j_call: TRBJ1-4
clone_size: -
v_call: TRBV6-6
cdr3_nt: TGTGCCAGCAGTCCCGACCGGGGGGAAAAACTGTTTTTT
cdr3_aa: CASSPDRGEKLFF

d_call: TRBD1
j_call: TRBJ1-1
clone_size: -
v_call: TRBV2
cdr3_nt: TGTGCCAGCCAAAGGATGAAGACAGGGGTGAACACTGAAGCTTTCTTT
cdr3_aa: CASQRMKTGVNTEAFF

d_call: TRBD1
j_call: TRBJ1-1
clone_size: -
v_call: TRBV12-5
cdr3_nt: TGTGCTAGTGGTTCCCCAGGGGGCTCGGACACTGAAGCTTTCTTT
cdr3_aa: CASGSPGGSDTEAFF

d_call: -
j_call: TRBJ1-5
clone_size: -
v_call: TRBV27
cdr3_nt: TGTGCCAGCAGTTTATTGACTGGACCCGACCAGCCCCAGCATTTT
cdr3_aa: CASSLLTGPDQPQHF

d_call: -
j_call: TRBJ1-3
clone_size: -
v_call: TRBV14
cdr3_nt: TGTGCCAGCAGCCCTGGAAACACCATATATTTT
cdr3_aa: CASSPGNTIYF

d_call: TRBD2
j_call: TRBJ2-7
clone_size: -
v_call: TRBV5-5
cdr3_nt: TGTGCCAGCAGCTTGTGGACTAGAGCGGACTACGAGCAGTACTTC
cdr3_aa: CASSLWTRADYEQYF

d_call: TRBD2
j_call: TRBJ2-7
clone_size: many
v_call: TRBV6-4
cdr3_nt: TGTGCCAGCAGTGACGGGACTAGCGCCTACGAGCAGTACTTC
cdr3_aa: CASSDGTSAYEQYF

d_call: TRBD1
j_call: TRBJ1-2
clone_size: -
v_call: TRBV12-3/TRBV12-4
cdr3_nt: TGTGCCAGCAGTAGGGACAGTTCATATGGCTACACCTTC
cdr3_aa: CASSRDSSYGYTF

d_call: -
j_call: TRBJ1-1
clone_size: -
v_call: TRBV4-1
cdr3_nt: TGCGCCAGCAGCCAAGAGGGGGGACATTACACTGAAGCTTTCTTT
cdr3_aa: CASSQEGGHYTEAFF

d_call: TRBD2
j_call: TRBJ2-1
clone_size: -
v_call: TRBV9
cdr3_nt: TGTGCCAGCAGCGCCCTAGCGGGAAGTCGCAATGAGCAGTTCTTC
cdr3_aa: CASSALAGSRNEQFF

d_call: -
j_call: TRBJ1-5
clone_size: -
v_call: TRBV6-5
cdr3_nt: TGTGCCAGCAGACCAAACGACTTCAGGGGCCAGCCCCAGCATTTT
cdr3_aa: CASRPNDFRGQPQHF

d_call: -
j_call: TRBJ1-4
clone_size: -
v_call: TRBV6-1
cdr3_nt: TGTGCCAGCAGTGAAAGGTCGGGGGCTTTTGAAAAACTGTTTTTT
cdr3_aa: CASSERSGAFEKLFF

d_call: -
j_call: TRBJ1-2
clone_size: -
v_call: TRBV27
cdr3_nt: TGTGCCAGCAGTTTATCGGAGACACCACAATACTATGGCTACACCTTC
cdr3_aa: CASSLSETPQYYGYTF

d_call: TRBD1
j_call: TRBJ2-5
clone_size: -
v_call: TRBV5-5
cdr3_nt: TGTGCCAGCAGCTACAACAGGGGGCTGGGAGAGACCCAGTACTTC
cdr3_aa: CASSYNRGLGETQYF

d_call: -
j_call: TRBJ2-5
clone_size: -
v_call: TRBV27
cdr3_nt: TGTGCCAGCAGTTGGCGAGGGAGGGAGACCCAGTACTTC
cdr3_aa: CASSWRGRETQYF